This is a list of T cell receptor beta chains from one sample in a study of blood T cell repertoires in COVID-19. TCRdb keeps only in-frame clones here, not all; method: immunoSEQ multiplex PCR. The sample records 100,000 or so clones, around 90% being singletons. The sample taken for sequencing was peripheral blood. These receptors came from an older man with acute or convalescent COVID-19. Both conserved end residues are part of each CDR3. Fields, in order: clone size, V gene, J gene, D gene, CDR3 DNA, CDR3 protein. D genes are given only for firm matches. Size is stated for part of the rows, as once, few or many counts, or as a class when the clone is expanded.

clone size: once
V gene: TRBV11-3
J gene: TRBJ2-3
D gene: TRBD1
CDR3 DNA: TGTGCCAGCAGTTTAAGGGACAGGGGAAGTGCGCAGTATTTT
CDR3 protein: CASSLRDRGSAQYF

clone size: once
V gene: TRBV6-4
J gene: TRBJ2-3
D gene: -
CDR3 DNA: TGTGCCAGCAGTGAAGGGGTCACTAGCACAGATACGCAGTATTTT
CDR3 protein: CASSEGVTSTDTQYF

clone size: medium-sized
V gene: TRBV11-2
J gene: TRBJ2-2
D gene: TRBD1
CDR3 DNA: TGTGCCAGCAGCTACCTAACCGGGACAGCAAACACCGGGGAGCTGTTTTTT
CDR3 protein: CASSYLTGTANTGELFF

clone size: -
V gene: TRBV5-1
J gene: TRBJ2-7
D gene: -
CDR3 DNA: TGCGCCAGCAGCCCGAACAGGGACTACGAGCAGTACTTC
CDR3 protein: CASSPNRDYEQYF

clone size: -
V gene: TRBV4-2
J gene: TRBJ2-7
D gene: TRBD1
CDR3 DNA: TGTGCCAGCAGCCAAGATGGGACAGGGGCCTCCTACGAGCAGTACTTC
CDR3 protein: CASSQDGTGASYEQYF

clone size: -
V gene: TRBV28
J gene: TRBJ1-3
D gene: -
CDR3 DNA: TGTGCCAGCAGTTTAGGCGGATACTCTGGAAACACCATATATTTT
CDR3 protein: CASSLGGYSGNTIYF

clone size: -
V gene: TRBV25-1
J gene: TRBJ2-7
D gene: -
CDR3 DNA: TGTGCCAGCAGTGAATCGTGGGCCCAGCCCTCCTACGAGCAGTACTTC
CDR3 protein: CASSESWAQPSYEQYF

clone size: few
V gene: TRBV5-5
J gene: TRBJ2-7
D gene: -
CDR3 DNA: TGTGCCAGCAGCTTAACAGGGAAGGCCTACGAGCAGTACTTC
CDR3 protein: CASSLTGKAYEQYF

clone size: once
V gene: TRBV6-6
J gene: TRBJ1-1
D gene: -
CDR3 DNA: TGTGCCAGCAGCTTATTAATTAAACAGGGCTCTGAAGCTTTCTTT
CDR3 protein: CASSLLIKQGSEAFF

clone size: -
V gene: TRBV28
J gene: TRBJ1-2
D gene: -
CDR3 DNA: TGTGCCAGCAGTTTGGGAGCTTCTGGCTACACCTTC
CDR3 protein: CASSLGASGYTF

clone size: -
V gene: TRBV2
J gene: TRBJ2-3
D gene: -
CDR3 DNA: TGTGCCAGCAGTGTCAGGGCCCTACTGACCACAGATACGCAGTATTTT
CDR3 protein: CASSVRALLTTDTQYF

clone size: -
V gene: TRBV28
J gene: TRBJ1-5
D gene: -
CDR3 DNA: TGTGCCAGCGTCAGCTGGACACCTAGCAATCAGCCCCAGCATTTT
CDR3 protein: CASVSWTPSNQPQHF

clone size: -
V gene: TRBV28
J gene: TRBJ1-1
D gene: -
CDR3 DNA: TGTGCCAGCAGTCGACAGAGTTTCGTCACTGAAGCTTTCTTT
CDR3 protein: CASSRQSFVTEAFF

clone size: -
V gene: TRBV27
J gene: TRBJ2-1
D gene: TRBD2
CDR3 DNA: TGTGCCAGCACCCTGCGGGGGAGAATGGAAAATGAGCAGTTCTTC
CDR3 protein: CASTLRGRMENEQFF

clone size: -
V gene: TRBV6-9
J gene: TRBJ2-7
D gene: TRBD1
CDR3 DNA: TGTGCCAGCAGCAACCTCCGGGACAGATCCTACGAGCAGTACTTC
CDR3 protein: CASSNLRDRSYEQYF

clone size: -
V gene: TRBV6-5
J gene: TRBJ1-3
D gene: -
CDR3 DNA: TGTGCCAGCAGTTACCAGGGGCAAGGAAACACCATATATTTT
CDR3 protein: CASSYQGQGNTIYF

clone size: once
V gene: TRBV10-1
J gene: TRBJ2-3
D gene: TRBD1
CDR3 DNA: TGCGCCAGCAGGAGGGGACAGGGGCAAGGAGATACGCAGTATTTT
CDR3 protein: CASRRGQGQGDTQYF

clone size: -
V gene: TRBV12-3/TRBV12-4
J gene: TRBJ2-1
D gene: -
CDR3 DNA: TGTGCCAGCAGTTTTTCGGGTGAGCAGTTCTTC
CDR3 protein: CASSFSGEQFF

clone size: -
V gene: TRBV2
J gene: TRBJ1-1
D gene: -
CDR3 DNA: TGTGCCAGCATAAGCATTGGGCTGAACACTGAAGCTTTCTTT
CDR3 protein: CASISIGLNTEAFF

clone size: -
V gene: TRBV5-1
J gene: TRBJ1-6
D gene: TRBD1
CDR3 DNA: TGCGCCAGCAGCTTGGGATCGGGACAGTCTAATTCACCCCTCCACTTT
CDR3 protein: CASSLGSGQSNSPLHF

clone size: once
V gene: TRBV19
J gene: TRBJ1-3
D gene: -
CDR3 DNA: TGTGCCAGTAGTACCCGGACTGGGTTCAACTCTGGAAACACCATATATTTT
CDR3 protein: CASSTRTGFNSGNTIYF

clone size: -
V gene: TRBV30
J gene: TRBJ1-1
D gene: -
CDR3 DNA: TGTGCCTGGAGTGGCACAGCCCAGGGTGAAGCTTTCTTT
CDR3 protein: CAWSGTAQGEAFF

clone size: -
V gene: TRBV30
J gene: TRBJ2-7
D gene: -
CDR3 DNA: TGTGCCTGGAACACAGGGACCCACGAGCAGTACTTC
CDR3 protein: CAWNTGTHEQYF